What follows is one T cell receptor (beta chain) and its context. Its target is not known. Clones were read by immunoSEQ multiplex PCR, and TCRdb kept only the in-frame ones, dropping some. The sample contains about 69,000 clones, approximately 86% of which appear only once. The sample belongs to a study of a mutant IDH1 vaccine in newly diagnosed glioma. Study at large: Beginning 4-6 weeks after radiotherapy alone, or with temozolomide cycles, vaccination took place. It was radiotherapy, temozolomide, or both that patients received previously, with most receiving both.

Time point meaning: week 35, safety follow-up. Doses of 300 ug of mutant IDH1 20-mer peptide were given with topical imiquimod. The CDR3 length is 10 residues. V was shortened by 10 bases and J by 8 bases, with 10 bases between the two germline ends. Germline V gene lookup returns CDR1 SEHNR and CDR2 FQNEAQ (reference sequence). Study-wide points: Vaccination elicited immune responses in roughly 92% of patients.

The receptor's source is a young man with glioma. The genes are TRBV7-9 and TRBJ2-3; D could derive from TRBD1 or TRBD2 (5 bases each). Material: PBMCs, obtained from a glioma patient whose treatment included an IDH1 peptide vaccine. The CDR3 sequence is CATSGRTQYF. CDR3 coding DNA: TGTGCCACCTCGGGGCGTACGCAGTATTTT.